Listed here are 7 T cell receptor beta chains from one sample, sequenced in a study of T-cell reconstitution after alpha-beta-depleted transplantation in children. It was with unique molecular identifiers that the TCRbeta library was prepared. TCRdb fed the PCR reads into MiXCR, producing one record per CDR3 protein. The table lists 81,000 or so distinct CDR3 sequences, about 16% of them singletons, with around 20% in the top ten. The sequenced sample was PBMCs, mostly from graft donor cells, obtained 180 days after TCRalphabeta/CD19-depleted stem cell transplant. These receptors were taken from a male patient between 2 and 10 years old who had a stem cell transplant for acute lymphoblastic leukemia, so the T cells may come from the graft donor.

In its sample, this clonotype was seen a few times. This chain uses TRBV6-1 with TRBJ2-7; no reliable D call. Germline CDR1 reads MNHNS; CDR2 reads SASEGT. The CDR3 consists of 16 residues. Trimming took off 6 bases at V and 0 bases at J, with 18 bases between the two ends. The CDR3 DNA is TGTGCCAGCAGACGCGGACGGACCCGGATCTCCTACGAGCAGTACTTC. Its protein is CASRRGRTRISYEQYF.

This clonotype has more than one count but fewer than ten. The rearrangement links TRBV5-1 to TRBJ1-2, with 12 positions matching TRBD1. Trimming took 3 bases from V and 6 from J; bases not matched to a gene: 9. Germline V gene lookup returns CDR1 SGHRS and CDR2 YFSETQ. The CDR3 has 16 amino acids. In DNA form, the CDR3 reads TGCGCCAGCAGCTACCGGGACAGGGGGCGCTTGGATGGCTACACCTTC. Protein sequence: CASSYRDRGRLDGYTF.

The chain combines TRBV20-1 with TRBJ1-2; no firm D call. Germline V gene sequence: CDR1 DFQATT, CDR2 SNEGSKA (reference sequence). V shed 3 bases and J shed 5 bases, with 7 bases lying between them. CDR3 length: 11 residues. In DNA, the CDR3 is TGCAGTGCTAGTGGGCCTTATGGCTACACCTTC. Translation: CSASGPYGYTF.

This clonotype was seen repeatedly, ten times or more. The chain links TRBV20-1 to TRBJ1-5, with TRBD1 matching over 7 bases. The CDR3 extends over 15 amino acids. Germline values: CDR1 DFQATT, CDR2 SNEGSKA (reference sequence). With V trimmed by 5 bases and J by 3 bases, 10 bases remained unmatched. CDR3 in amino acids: CSAAPTTGYNQPQHF. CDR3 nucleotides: TGCAGTGCTGCCCCCACGACAGGGTACAATCAGCCCCAGCATTTT.

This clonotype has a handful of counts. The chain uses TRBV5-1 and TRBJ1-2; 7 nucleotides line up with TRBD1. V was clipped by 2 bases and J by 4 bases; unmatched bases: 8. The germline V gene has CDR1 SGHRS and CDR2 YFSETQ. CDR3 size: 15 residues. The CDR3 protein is CASSLFQGGFYGYTF. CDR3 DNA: TGCGCCAGCAGCTTATTCCAGGGGGGCTTCTATGGCTACACCTTC. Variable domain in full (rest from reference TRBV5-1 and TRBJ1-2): KAGVTQTPRYLIKTRGQQVTLSCSPISGHRSVSWYQQTPGQGLQFLFEYFSETQRNKGNFPGRFSGRQFSNSRSEMNVSTLELGDSALYLCASSLFQGGFYGYTFGSGTRLTVV.

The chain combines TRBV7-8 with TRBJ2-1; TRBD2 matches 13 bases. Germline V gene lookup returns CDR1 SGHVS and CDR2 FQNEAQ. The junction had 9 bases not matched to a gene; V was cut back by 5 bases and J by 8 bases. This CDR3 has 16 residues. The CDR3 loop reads CASSHWGLAGSHEQFF. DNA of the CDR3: TGTGCCAGCAGCCACTGGGGACTAGCGGGGTCCCATGAGCAGTTCTTC.

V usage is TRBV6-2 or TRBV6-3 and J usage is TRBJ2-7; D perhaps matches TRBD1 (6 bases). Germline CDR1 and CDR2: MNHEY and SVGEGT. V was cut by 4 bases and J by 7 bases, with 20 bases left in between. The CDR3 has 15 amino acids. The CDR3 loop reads CASSSRGRFPEEQYF. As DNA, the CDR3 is TGTGCCAGCAGTTCCAGGGGACGTTTTCCGGAGGAGCAGTACTTC.